The source of this T cell receptor beta chain is a study of T cell repertoires in cytomegalovirus infection. At the level of the study: Epitope selection comprised recently identified HLA-C-restricted CMV epitopes and well-studied HLA-B-restricted CMV epitopes. Indicated by public TCR beta signatures were CMV infection and matching HLA type.

General study results and limits: CMV-specific TCR beta clonotypes restricted by HLA-C were the ones dominating the ex vivo response. Identification of carriers of CMV plus the relevant HLA was achieved through cumulative public TCR beta family frequency.

MiXCR was run by TCRdb on the reads, yielding one entry per CDR3 protein. The sample holds about 920,000 distinct CDR3 sequences, about 33% seen once. Points on this clonotype: Its antigen is not identified.

The sequence came from a human donor in good health (CMV status not recorded). Some clones in this sample may be carry-over from other donors' samples. Sequencing was performed on cultured CD8+ T cells from PBMCs, taken from culture after CMV antigen stimulation.

In DNA, the CDR3 is TGTGCCAGTAGTATAGATCGATACAGGGGGCTTACTGAAGCTTTCTTT. This encodes CASSIDRYRGLTEAFF. This chain joins TRBV19 and TRBJ1-1; the match to TRBD1 covers 9 bases. Germline-derived CDR1 and CDR2 are LNHDA and SQIVND (reference sequence). Germline trimming cut 0 bases from V and 5 bases from J; bases unmatched to any gene: 7. CDR3 length equals 16 residues.